Listed below are T cell receptor beta chains from one sample, sequenced in a study of shared clonotypes between healthy human individuals. Generated by immunoSEQ multiplex PCR, the TCRdb table keeps only in-frame clones and is missing some. In the table there are approximately 530,000 clones, approximately 94% of which are singletons. Sample: naive CD4+ T cells sorted from blood. The origin of the receptors is a woman aged 25 to 39 in good health. Both conserved end residues are part of each CDR3. The D gene is left open where the match is weak. A clone size is listed for some rows: how often the clone was seen (once, few, many), or a class if it is expanded.

V gene	D gene	J gene	clone size	CDR3 protein	CDR3 DNA
TRBV7-6	NA	TRBJ1-1	once	CASSKDMNTEAFF	TGTGCCAGCAGCAAAGACATGAACACTGAAGCTTTCTTT
TRBV6-6	NA	TRBJ2-7	NA	CASSPSYATYEQYF	TGTGCCAGCAGTCCGTCATACGCGACCTACGAGCAGTACTTC
TRBV5-1	NA	TRBJ2-5	NA	CASSPGSQETQYF	TGCGCCAGCAGCCCAGGGAGTCAAGAGACCCAGTACTTC
TRBV2	NA	TRBJ1-5	NA	CASSLGSYSNQPQHF	TGTGCCAGCAGCCTCGGGTCGTATAGCAATCAGCCCCAGCATTTT
TRBV29-1	NA	TRBJ1-1	NA	CSVALQGNTEAFF	TGCAGCGTTGCCCTACAGGGTAACACTGAAGCTTTCTTT
TRBV7-9	NA	TRBJ2-7	NA	CASSLDFGRGEQYF	TGTGCCAGCAGCTTAGATTTCGGTCGTGGGGAGCAGTACTTC
TRBV5-1	NA	TRBJ2-2	NA	CASSLAGWGTGELFF	TGCGCCAGCAGCTTGGCAGGCTGGGGCACCGGGGAGCTGTTTTTT
TRBV15	NA	TRBJ1-1	NA	CATSRSSVWRNENTEAFF	TGTGCCACCAGCAGATCATCTGTTTGGCGGAATGAGAACACTGAAGCTTTCTTT
TRBV7-6	TRBD2	TRBJ2-2	few	CASSLTSGRFGTGELFF	TGTGCCAGCAGCTTAACTAGCGGGAGATTCGGCACCGGGGAGCTGTTTTTT
TRBV19	NA	TRBJ1-3	NA	CASSISIGPGNTIYF	TGTGCCAGTAGTATCTCCATAGGTCCTGGAAACACCATATATTTT
TRBV4-1	NA	TRBJ2-3	once	CASSLDRPKGTDTQYF	TGCGCCAGCAGCCTAGACAGGCCTAAAGGCACAGATACGCAGTATTTT
TRBV11-3	NA	TRBJ2-7	NA	CASSPQPGRYEQYF	TGTGCCAGCAGCCCCCAACCAGGGAGGTACGAGCAGTACTTC
TRBV28	NA	TRBJ2-2	NA	CASSEGGGTGELFF	TGTGCCAGCAGTGAAGGCGGAGGCACCGGGGAGCTGTTTTTT
TRBV5-1	TRBD2	TRBJ2-3	NA	CASSLGTSGSTDTQYF	TGCGCCAGCAGCTTAGGGACTAGCGGGAGCACAGATACGCAGTATTTT
TRBV5-1	TRBD1	TRBJ1-1	once	CASSVGTGGVEAFF	TGCGCCAGCAGCGTAGGGACAGGGGGCGTAGAAGCTTTCTTT
TRBV6-6	NA	TRBJ2-5	NA	CASRDQKETQYF	TGTGCCAGCAGAGATCAGAAAGAGACCCAGTACTTC
TRBV28	TRBD2	TRBJ2-5	NA	CASRPGLAGVETQYF	TGTGCCAGCAGACCGGGACTAGCGGGAGTGGAGACCCAGTACTTC
TRBV27	NA	TRBJ2-5	NA	CASRAGNQETQYF	TGTGCCAGCAGGGCTGGCAACCAAGAGACCCAGTACTTC
TRBV5-1	TRBD1	TRBJ2-5	NA	CASSPTGGPETQYF	TGCGCCAGCAGCCCTACAGGGGGGCCAGAGACCCAGTACTTC
TRBV19	NA	TRBJ2-3	NA	CASSEGLTDTQYF	TGTGCCAGTAGTGAAGGACTCACAGATACGCAGTATTTT
TRBV28	NA	TRBJ2-7	once	CATRRDSLDEQYF	TGTGCCACAAGAAGAGACTCTCTCGACGAGCAGTACTTC
TRBV4-1	NA	TRBJ2-7	NA	CASSQGRARGTLSSYEQYF	TGCGCCAGCAGCCAGGGACGCGCTCGAGGGACTCTGAGCTCCTACGAGCAGTACTTC
TRBV7-2	TRBD2	TRBJ2-1	NA	CASSPGLDNEQFF	TGTGCCAGCAGCCCAGGACTAGACAATGAGCAGTTCTTC
TRBV4-1	TRBD1	TRBJ2-7	NA	CASSPMGVTLRFRDRGHEQYF	TGCGCCAGCAGCCCAATGGGGGTCACGTTGAGATTCCGGGACAGGGGCCACGAGCAGTACTTC
TRBV11-2	TRBD2	TRBJ2-7	NA	CASIRTSGISYEQYF	TGTGCCAGCATTAGGACTAGCGGGATCTCCTACGAGCAGTACTTC
TRBV27	TRBD1	TRBJ2-7	NA	CASSFDRVGYEQYF	TGTGCCAGCAGCTTTGACAGGGTAGGCTACGAGCAGTACTTC
TRBV6-4	NA	TRBJ1-6	NA	CASSEQWLGSPLHF	TGTGCCAGCAGTGAACAGTGGTTAGGTTCACCCCTCCACTTT
TRBV6-6	NA	TRBJ1-1	NA	CASSYADSSTEAFF	TGTGCCAGCAGTTACGCGGACAGTTCCACTGAAGCTTTCTTT
TRBV7-6	NA	TRBJ2-1	NA	CASSLRRASSYNEQFF	TGTGCCAGCAGCTTACGGCGGGCGAGCTCCTACAATGAGCAGTTCTTC
TRBV5-1	TRBD2	TRBJ2-7	once	CASSRTSGTGEQYF	TGCGCCAGCAGCCGGACTAGCGGGACGGGAGAGCAGTACTTC
TRBV5-4	NA	TRBJ2-7	NA	CASSGASALGEQYF	TGTGCCAGCAGCGGGGCCTCCGCTTTAGGCGAGCAGTACTTC
TRBV10-1	TRBD2	TRBJ2-7	NA	CASSVSGKMLYEQYF	TGCGCCAGCAGTGTAAGCGGGAAGATGCTCTACGAGCAGTACTTC
TRBV1	NA	TRBJ1-1	NA	CTSRPDGGVAFF	TGCACCAGCAGGCCTGATGGCGGGGTGGCTTTCTTT
TRBV11-2	TRBD2	TRBJ2-1	NA	CASGRTSTYEQFF	TGTGCCAGCGGGAGGACTAGCACCTATGAGCAGTTCTTC
TRBV27	TRBD1	TRBJ2-7	NA	CASSLFGTGVMSGLSEQYF	TGTGCCAGCAGTTTATTTGGGACAGGGGTAATGAGCGGACTTTCCGAGCAGTACTTC
TRBV9	NA	TRBJ2-3	NA	CASSWGLLADTQYF	TGTGCCAGCAGCTGGGGTCTATTGGCAGATACGCAGTATTTT
TRBV2	TRBD2	TRBJ2-2	NA	CASRQTAGDTGELFF	TGTGCCAGCAGGCAGACAGCGGGAGACACCGGGGAGCTGTTTTTT
TRBV6-5	NA	TRBJ2-5	NA	CASSYGTEETQYF	TGTGCCAGCAGTTACGGGACGGAAGAGACCCAGTACTTC
TRBV19	TRBD1	TRBJ2-7	NA	CASSQTGSHEQYF	TGTGCCAGTAGCCAGACAGGGTCCCACGAGCAGTACTTC
TRBV4-1	NA	TRBJ2-7	NA	CASSHYPDDEQYF	TGCGCCAGCAGCCATTATCCGGATGACGAGCAGTACTTC
TRBV4-1	NA	TRBJ2-4	NA	CASSPGTANKNIQYF	TGCGCCAGCAGCCCCGGGACGGCCAACAAAAACATTCAGTACTTC
TRBV30	NA	TRBJ2-7	NA	CAWSGFYEQYF	TGTGCCTGGAGTGGATTCTACGAGCAGTACTTC
TRBV5-1	TRBD1	TRBJ2-5	NA	CASSSGRGTGSQETQYF	TGCGCCAGCAGCTCCGGTAGGGGGACAGGTTCACAAGAGACCCAGTACTTC
TRBV27	TRBD2	TRBJ2-7	NA	CASYKSGINSYEQYF	TGTGCCAGCTATAAAAGCGGGATTAACTCCTACGAGCAGTACTTC
TRBV7-9	TRBD1	TRBJ2-5	NA	CASEFTGGQETQYF	TGTGCCAGCGAGTTCACAGGGGGACAAGAGACCCAGTACTTC
TRBV5-1	TRBD2	TRBJ2-7	NA	CASSLAGTSGRAMYEQYF	TGCGCCAGCAGCTTGGCCGGAACTAGCGGGAGGGCCATGTACGAGCAGTACTTC
TRBV2	NA	TRBJ2-1	NA	CASSGIYNEQFF	TGTGCCAGCAGCGGAATCTACAATGAGCAGTTCTTC
TRBV7-8	NA	TRBJ2-7	NA	CASSLRGGSDYEQYF	TGTGCCAGCAGCCTAAGAGGAGGGAGTGACTACGAGCAGTACTTC
TRBV13	TRBD2	TRBJ2-7	NA	CASRTKGGSYEQYF	TGTGCCAGCAGAACAAAGGGCGGGAGCTACGAGCAGTACTTC
TRBV10-1	NA	TRBJ2-5	NA	CASSESTAYETQYF	TGCGCCAGCAGTGAGTCGACTGCCTATGAGACCCAGTACTTC
TRBV19	NA	TRBJ2-3	once	CASSPHTTRTDTQYF	TGTGCCAGTAGTCCCCATACCACTCGCACAGATACGCAGTATTTT